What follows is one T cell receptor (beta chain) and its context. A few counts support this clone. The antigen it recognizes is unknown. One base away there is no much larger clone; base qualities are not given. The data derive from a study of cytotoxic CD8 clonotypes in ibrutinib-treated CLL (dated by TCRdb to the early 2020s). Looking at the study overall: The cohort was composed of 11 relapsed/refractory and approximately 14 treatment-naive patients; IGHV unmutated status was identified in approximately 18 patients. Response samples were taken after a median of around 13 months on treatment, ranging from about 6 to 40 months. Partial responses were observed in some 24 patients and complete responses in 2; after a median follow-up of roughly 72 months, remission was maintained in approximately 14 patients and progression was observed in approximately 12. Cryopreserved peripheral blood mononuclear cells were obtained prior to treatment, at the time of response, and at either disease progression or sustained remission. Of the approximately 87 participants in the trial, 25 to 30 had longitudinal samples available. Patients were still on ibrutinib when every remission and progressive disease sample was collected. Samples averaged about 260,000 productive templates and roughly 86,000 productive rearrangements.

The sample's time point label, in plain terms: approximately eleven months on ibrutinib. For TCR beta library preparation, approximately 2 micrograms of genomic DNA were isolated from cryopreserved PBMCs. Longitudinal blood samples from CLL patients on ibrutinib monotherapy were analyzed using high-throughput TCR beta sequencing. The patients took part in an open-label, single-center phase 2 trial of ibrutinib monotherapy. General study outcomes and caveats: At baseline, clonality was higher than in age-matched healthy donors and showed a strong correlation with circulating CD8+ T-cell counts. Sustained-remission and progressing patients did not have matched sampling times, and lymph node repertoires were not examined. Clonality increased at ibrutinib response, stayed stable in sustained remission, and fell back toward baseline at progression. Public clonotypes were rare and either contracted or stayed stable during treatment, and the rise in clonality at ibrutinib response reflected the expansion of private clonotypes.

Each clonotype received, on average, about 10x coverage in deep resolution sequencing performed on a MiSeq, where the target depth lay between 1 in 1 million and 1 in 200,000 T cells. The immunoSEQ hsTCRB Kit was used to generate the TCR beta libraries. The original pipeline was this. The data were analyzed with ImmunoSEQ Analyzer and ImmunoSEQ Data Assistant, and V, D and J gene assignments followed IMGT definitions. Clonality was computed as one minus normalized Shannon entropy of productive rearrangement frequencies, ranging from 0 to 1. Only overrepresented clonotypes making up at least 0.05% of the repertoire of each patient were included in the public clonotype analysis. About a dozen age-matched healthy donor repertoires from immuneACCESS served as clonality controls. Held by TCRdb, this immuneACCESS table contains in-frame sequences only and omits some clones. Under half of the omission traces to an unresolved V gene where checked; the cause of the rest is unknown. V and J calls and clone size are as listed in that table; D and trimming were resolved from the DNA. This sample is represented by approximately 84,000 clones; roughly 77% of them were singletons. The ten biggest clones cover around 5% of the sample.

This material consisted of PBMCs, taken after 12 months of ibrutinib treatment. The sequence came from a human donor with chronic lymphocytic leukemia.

CDR3 sequence: CASGPVVPNEQFF. The nucleotide sequence is TGCGCCAGCGGGCCCGTTGTCCCCAATGAGCAGTTCTTC. The chain is assembled from TRBV10-1 and TRBJ2-1; no D gene call is confident. CDR1 and CDR2, looked up from the germline V gene (reference sequence), are WNHNN and SYGVQD. From the cysteine up to the phenylalanine, the CDR3 has a length of 13 residues. Here the CDR3 DNA is all that survives: 39 bases in frame from base 1. V gives up 8 bases and J gives up 6 bases, and the segment between their germline ends measures 14 bases.